The 19 T cell receptor beta chains presented below share a single source sample, sequenced in a study of Graves' ophthalmopathy and Graves' hyperthyroidism. TCR beta CDR3 regions were amplified from RNA transcripts. The workflow started with a first-round RT-PCR run with HTBI primers and then moved on to a second-round multiplex PCR. TCRdb called the multiplex PCR reads again in MiXCR, with one record for every CDR3 protein. The repertoire includes 300,000 to 450,000 distinct CDR3 sequences, about a sixth of them detected once, and roughly 2.4% sits in the top ten. Specimen: peripheral blood. The receptor set was obtained from an adult woman with stable Graves' hyperthyroidism.

In its sample, this clonotype was seen many times. The rearrangement uses TRBV12-3 or TRBV12-4 and TRBJ1-2; D remains unclear. The CDR3 has 14 residues. Trimming took off 6 bases at V and 6 bases at J, with 17 bases between the two ends. CDR3 amino acids: CASSPTPDPDGYTF. Written as DNA, the CDR3 is TGTGCCAGCAGCCCAACCCCGGACCCGGATGGCTACACCTTC.

The sample holds many counts of this clonotype. This chain joins TRBV2 and TRBJ2-5; D is unresolved. V shed 1 base and J shed 5 bases, with 14 bases lying between them. From germline, CDR1 is SNHLY and CDR2 FYNNEI. The CDR3 extends over 15 amino acids. CDR3 sequence: CASSEGNQGFETQYF. CDR3 in DNA: TGTGCCAGCAGTGAAGGGAACCAAGGGTTTGAGACCCAGTACTTC.

This clonotype was recorded at least ten times. The chain has TRBV29-1 and TRBJ2-7; 9 bases are shared with TRBD1. CDR3 length: 13 residues. After removal of 7 bases from V and 4 bases from J, the junction contained 8 bases not matched to a gene. Germline V CDR1 and CDR2: SQVTM, ANQGSEA. The CDR3 protein is CSAGGTGIYEQYF. The CDR3 nucleotides read TGCAGCGCTGGCGGGACAGGGATTTACGAGCAGTACTTC.

The table lists this clonotype with a few counts. The chain has TRBV5-8 and TRBJ2-1; D is unresolved. V shed 5 bases and J shed 3 bases, with 15 bases lying between them. The CDR3 spans 15 residues. In germline, CDR1 is SGHTS, CDR2 YDEGEE. The CDR3 sequence is CASSFVGLGYNEQFF. The CDR3 coding sequence is TGTGCCAGCAGTTTCGTGGGTTTGGGCTACAATGAGCAGTTCTTC.

The CDR3 DNA sequence: TGTGCCAGCAGTTACTCGTGGACCATGAACACTGAAGCTTTCTTT. Its protein product is CASSYSWTMNTEAFF. The V and J genes are TRBV12-3 or TRBV12-4 and TRBJ1-1; D is undetermined. The CDR3 extends over 15 amino acids. Trimming took off 4 bases at V and 0 bases at J, with 12 bases between the two ends.

This clonotype was observed a handful of times. The junction and the germline gene differ at one end; a read error may be behind it. The chain uses TRBV28 and TRBJ2-2; D perhaps matches TRBD2 (5 bases). Germline-derived CDR1 and CDR2 are MDHEN and SYDVKM. The CDR3 is 16 amino acids. The CDR3 DNA reads as TGTGCCAGCCGTCCCTTACGGGCGTTAAACACCGGGGATCTGTTTTTT. It translates to CASRPLRALNTGDLFF.

The chain carries TRBV19 and TRBJ2-5; D call uncertain. Germline lookup yields CDR1 LNHDA and CDR2 SQIVND (reference sequence). V was clipped by 6 bases and J by 4 bases, with 9 bases between them. The length of the CDR3 is 12 residues. CDR3 coding DNA: TGTGCCAGTAGACAGTCGGGAGAGACCCAGTACTTC. This codes for CASRQSGETQYF.

In its sample, this clonotype was seen a few times. The chain recombines TRBV29-1 with TRBJ2-6; TRBD1 agrees at 9 bases. Trimming cost V 7 bases and J 1 base; bases outside gene matches: 8. This CDR3 is built from 16 residues. The germline V gene encodes CDR1 SQVTM and CDR2 ANQGSEA. The DNA of the CDR3 is TGCAGCGCTCAGACAGGGGGAGTGTCTGGGGCCAACGTCCTGACTTTC. Residues: CSAQTGGVSGANVLTF.

This clonotype was seen many times. This chain joins TRBV6-2 or TRBV6-3 and TRBJ2-5; D remains ambiguous. The ends were cut back, 2 bases at V and 3 bases at J, with 7 bases in the middle. Germline lookup yields CDR1 MNHEY and CDR2 SVGEGT. The CDR3 loop spans 13 amino acids. The CDR3, as DNA: TGTGCCAGCAGTTACGGCCTTGAAGAGACCCAGTACTTC. Protein product: CASSYGLEETQYF.

This clonotype has at least ten counts. This chain links TRBV7-3 with TRBJ1-2; tentative D call: TRBD1 (6 bases). Germline CDR1 and CDR2: SGHTA and FQGTGA. The CDR3 is 15 amino acids. Trimming pared 4 bases from V and 1 base from J, leaving 13 bases between. The CDR3 reads CASSSDGTLNYGYTF. In nucleotides, the CDR3 is TGTGCCAGCAGCTCTGACGGGACACTTAACTATGGCTACACCTTC. Supplemented by reference TRBV7-3 and TRBJ1-2, the full variable domain reads GAGVSQTPSNKVTEKGKYVELRCDPISGHTALYWYRQSLGQGPEFLIYFQGTGAADDSGLPNDRFFAVRPEGSVSTLKIQRTERGDSAVYLCASSSDGTLNYGYTFGSGTRLTVV.

V usage is TRBV27 and J usage is TRBJ1-1; D ambiguous. V lost 0 bases, J lost 8 bases, and 10 bases lay in between. The CDR3 has 13 amino acids. Per the germline V gene, CDR1 is MNHEY and CDR2 is SMNVEV (reference sequence). CDR3 in DNA: TGTGCCAGCAGTTTATCGTTACTGACCGAAGCTTTCTTT. This codes for CASSLSLLTEAFF.

At least ten counts were recorded for this clonotype. The chain couples TRBV3-1 to TRBJ1-6; D not resolved. CDR1 is LGHDT, CDR2 YNNKEL, per germline (reference sequence). This CDR3 contains 14 residues. V was pared by 0 bases and J by 9 bases, with 9 bases between. The CDR3 sequence: CASSQDLSVSPLHF. The CDR3 bases are TGTGCCAGCAGCCAAGATCTGTCGGTTTCACCCCTCCACTTT.

This clonotype was picked up a small number of times. The chain combines TRBV5-1 with TRBJ2-5; possible D gene TRBD1, 5 bases. The CDR3 length is 15 residues. Germline CDR1 reads SGHRS; CDR2 reads YFSETQ. The ends were cut back, 0 bases at V and 4 bases at J, with 13 bases in the middle. The CDR3 loop reads CASSLGSRGRETQYF. CDR3 bases: TGCGCCAGCAGCTTGGGAAGTAGGGGCAGAGAGACCCAGTACTTC.

The chain carries TRBV6-1 and TRBJ2-7; 8 bases are shared with TRBD2. Trimming at V came to 6 bases and at J to 7 bases, leaving 11 bases not matched to a gene. This CDR3 has 14 residues. Germline CDR1 is MNHNS and CDR2 is SASEGT. DNA of the CDR3: TGTGCCAGCAGAACACACGGGGGGGGCGCAGAGCAGTACTTC. It is translated as CASRTHGGGAEQYF.

This clonotype was recorded many times. The genes are TRBV5-1 and TRBJ1-1, with D uncertain. V gave up 5 bases and J gave up 1 base, with 6 bases separating them. Germline CDR1 and CDR2: SGHRS and YFSETQ. The CDR3 consists of 12 residues. CDR3 residues: CASRSGNTEAFF. The CDR3 DNA reads as TGCGCCAGCAGATCAGGGAACACTGAAGCTTTCTTT.

This clonotype was counted ten times or more. This sequence joins TRBV12-3 or TRBV12-4 and TRBJ2-7; D is unresolved. The CDR3 is 13 residues long. The V and J ends lost 6 bases and 1 base respectively, with 10 bases between them. CDR3 sequence: CASRDDGSYEQYF. The DNA for the CDR3 is TGTGCCAGCAGAGACGACGGGTCCTACGAGCAGTACTTC.

J is TRBJ1-1 and V is TRBV6-2 or TRBV6-3; 9 bases match TRBD1. Germline V gene sequence: CDR1 MNHEY, CDR2 SVGEGT. CDR3 length: 15 amino acids. Trimming at V came to 0 bases and at J to 4 bases, leaving 3 bases not matched to a gene. Written as DNA, the CDR3 is TGTGCCAGCAGTTACTCTCCGGACAGGGGCACTGAAGCTTTCTTT. Translating gives CASSYSPDRGTEAFF.

Many counts were recorded for this clonotype. CDR3 sequence (DNA): TGTGCCAGCAGCGGACTAGCGCACTCCTACGAGCAGTACTTC. Residues: CASSGLAHSYEQYF. The chain is built from TRBV7-2 and TRBJ2-7, with 9 bases aligning to TRBD2. The CDR3 is 14 amino acids. Per germline, CDR1 SGHTA and CDR2 FQGNSA. After removal of 5 bases from V and 0 bases from J, the junction contained 2 bases not matched to a gene.

The sample holds many counts of this clonotype. V is TRBV12-3 or TRBV12-4 and J is TRBJ2-7; 8 bases fit TRBD1. The CDR3 has 15 amino acids. With 4 bases clipped from V and 5 bases from J, the junction kept 10 bases outside the gene matches. The CDR3 is CASSSLHGQGDEQYF. The CDR3 nucleotides are TGTGCCAGCAGTTCCCTGCACGGACAGGGCGACGAGCAGTACTTC.